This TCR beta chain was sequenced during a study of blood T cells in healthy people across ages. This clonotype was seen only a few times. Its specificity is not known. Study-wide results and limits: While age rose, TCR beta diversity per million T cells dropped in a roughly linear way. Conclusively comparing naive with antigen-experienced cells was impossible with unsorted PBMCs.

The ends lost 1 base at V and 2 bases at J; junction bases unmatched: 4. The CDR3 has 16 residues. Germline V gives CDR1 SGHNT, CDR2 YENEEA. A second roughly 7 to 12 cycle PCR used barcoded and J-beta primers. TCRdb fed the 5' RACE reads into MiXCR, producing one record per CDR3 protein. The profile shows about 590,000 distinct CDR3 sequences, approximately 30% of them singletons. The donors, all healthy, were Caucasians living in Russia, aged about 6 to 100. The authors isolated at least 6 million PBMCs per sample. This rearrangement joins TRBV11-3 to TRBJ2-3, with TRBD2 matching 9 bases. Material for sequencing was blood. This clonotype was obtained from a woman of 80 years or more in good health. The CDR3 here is CASSLGGGGATDTQYF. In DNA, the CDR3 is TGTGCCAGCAGCTTAGGAGGCGGGGGGGCCACAGATACGCAGTATTTT.